This T cell receptor (beta chain) was found in a study of beta chain features in type 1 diabetes. Findings and limits, study-wide: When VDJ junctions were examined, type 1 diabetes patients showed fewer insertions and more deletions. Whether TCRB rearrangement is influenced by HLA type was left unresolved in this analysis. Possibly, sequencing cDNA over-represented cells that had high TCR expression levels.

On this clone: Its specificity is not known.

V was shortened by 3 bases and J by 1 base, with 9 bases between the two germline ends. This CDR3 spans 15 amino acids. Germline V lookup: CDR1 MDHEN, CDR2 SYDVKM. Sorting with CD45RO/CCR7/CD25/CD127/CD95/CD27 yielded naive, central memory, regulatory and stem-like memory CD4+ cells. Of the isolated RNA, all was reverse transcribed, and so the sequenced material was expressed TCRB transcripts. TCRdb keeps only in-frame clones here, not all; method: immunoSEQ multiplex PCR. The data contain over 500,000 clones, 15% to 17% of them singletons. The clonotype comes from a man aged 18 to 29 in good health. The genes are TRBV28 and TRBJ2-2; D is possibly TRBD2 (6 bases). The sample taken for sequencing was naive CD4+ T cells from blood. Here the CDR3 DNA reads TGTGCCAGCAGTTTTGCTAGCGTGAACACCGGGGAGCTGTTTTTT. The encoded protein is CASSFASVNTGELFF.